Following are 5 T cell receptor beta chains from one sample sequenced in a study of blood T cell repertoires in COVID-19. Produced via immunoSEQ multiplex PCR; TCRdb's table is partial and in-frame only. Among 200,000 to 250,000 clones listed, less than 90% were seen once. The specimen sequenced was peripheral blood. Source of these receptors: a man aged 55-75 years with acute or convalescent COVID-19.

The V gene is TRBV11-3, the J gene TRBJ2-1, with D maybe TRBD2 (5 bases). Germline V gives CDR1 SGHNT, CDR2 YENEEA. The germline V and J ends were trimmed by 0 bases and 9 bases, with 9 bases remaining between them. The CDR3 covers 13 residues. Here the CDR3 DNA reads TGTGCCAGCAGCTTAGATCGGGGTAGTGAGCAGTTCTTC. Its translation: CASSLDRGSEQFF.

CDR3 coding DNA: TGTGCCAGCAGAGCGACCGGGACAGGGCTCACTGAAGCTTTCTTT. Its protein is CASRATGTGLTEAFF. The chain carries TRBV28 and TRBJ1-1, with TRBD1 identical over 9 bases. This CDR3 contains 15 residues. CDR1 and CDR2 from the germline V gene are MDHEN and SYDVKM. Unmatched junction bases numbered 9, after V lost 6 bases and J lost 4 bases.

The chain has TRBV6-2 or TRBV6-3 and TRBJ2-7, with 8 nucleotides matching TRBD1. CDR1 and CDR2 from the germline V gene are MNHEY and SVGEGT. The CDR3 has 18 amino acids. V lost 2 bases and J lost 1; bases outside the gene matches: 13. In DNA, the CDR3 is TGTGCCAGCAGTTACCGCACCGGGACAGGAGGGAGTTCCTACGAGCAGTACTTC. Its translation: CASSYRTGTGGSSYEQYF.

CDR3 protein: CASSFDGTSGRGRTGELFF. The CDR3 DNA sequence: TGCGCCAGCAGCTTCGACGGGACTAGCGGGAGGGGTCGGACCGGGGAGCTGTTTTTT. This rearrangement joins TRBV5-1 to TRBJ2-2; 16 positions agree with TRBD2. Trimming removed 2 bases from V and 5 bases from J; junction bases left unmatched: 9. The CDR3 is made up of 19 amino acids. Germline V gene lookup returns CDR1 SGHRS and CDR2 YFSETQ.

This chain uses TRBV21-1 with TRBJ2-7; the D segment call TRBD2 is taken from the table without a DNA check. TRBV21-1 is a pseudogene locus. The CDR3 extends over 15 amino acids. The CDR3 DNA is TGTGCCAGCAGCGGACTAGCGGGGCCCCTCTACGAGCAGTACTTC. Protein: CASSGLAGPLYEQYF.